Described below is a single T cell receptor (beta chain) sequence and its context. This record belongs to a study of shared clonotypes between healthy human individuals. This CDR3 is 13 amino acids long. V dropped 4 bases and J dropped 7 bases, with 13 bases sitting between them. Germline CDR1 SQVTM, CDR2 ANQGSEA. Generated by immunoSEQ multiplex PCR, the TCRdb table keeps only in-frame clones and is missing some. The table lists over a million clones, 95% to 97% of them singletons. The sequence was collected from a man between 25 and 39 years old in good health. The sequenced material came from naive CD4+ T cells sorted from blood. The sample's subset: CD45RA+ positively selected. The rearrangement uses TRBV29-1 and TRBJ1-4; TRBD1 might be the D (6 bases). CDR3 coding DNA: TGCAGCGTTGGCATACAGGGAGGTGAAAAACTGTTTTTT. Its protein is CSVGIQGGEKLFF.